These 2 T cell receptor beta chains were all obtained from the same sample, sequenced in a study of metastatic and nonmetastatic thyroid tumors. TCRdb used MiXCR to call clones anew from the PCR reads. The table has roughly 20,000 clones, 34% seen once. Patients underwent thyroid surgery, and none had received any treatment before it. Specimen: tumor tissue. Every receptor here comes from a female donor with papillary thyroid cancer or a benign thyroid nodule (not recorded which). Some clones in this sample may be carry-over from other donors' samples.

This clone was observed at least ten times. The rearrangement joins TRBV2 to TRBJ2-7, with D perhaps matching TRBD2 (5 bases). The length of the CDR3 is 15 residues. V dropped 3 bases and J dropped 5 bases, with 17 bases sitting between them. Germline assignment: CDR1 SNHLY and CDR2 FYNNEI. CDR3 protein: CASSEGPGVNHEQYF. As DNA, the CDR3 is TGTGCCAGCAGTGAGGGCCCCGGGGTGAACCACGAGCAGTACTTC.

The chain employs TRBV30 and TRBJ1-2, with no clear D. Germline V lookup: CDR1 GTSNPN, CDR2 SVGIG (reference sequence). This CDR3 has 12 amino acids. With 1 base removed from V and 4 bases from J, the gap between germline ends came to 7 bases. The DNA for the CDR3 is TGTGCCTGGAGTGGTCTGGGCTATGGCTACACCTTC. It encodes CAWSGLGYGYTF.